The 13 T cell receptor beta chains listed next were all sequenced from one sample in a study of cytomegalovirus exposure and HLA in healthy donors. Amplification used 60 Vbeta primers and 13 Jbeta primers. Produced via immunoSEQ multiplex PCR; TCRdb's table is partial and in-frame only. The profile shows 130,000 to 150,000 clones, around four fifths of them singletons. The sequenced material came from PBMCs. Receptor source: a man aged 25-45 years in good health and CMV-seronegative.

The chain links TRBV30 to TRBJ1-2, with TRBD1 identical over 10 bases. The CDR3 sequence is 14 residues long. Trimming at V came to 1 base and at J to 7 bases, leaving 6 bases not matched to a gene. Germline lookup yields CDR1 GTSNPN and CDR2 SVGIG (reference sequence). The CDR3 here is CAWSAGQGKGGYTF. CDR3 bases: TGTGCCTGGAGTGCGGGACAGGGGAAGGGTGGCTACACCTTC.

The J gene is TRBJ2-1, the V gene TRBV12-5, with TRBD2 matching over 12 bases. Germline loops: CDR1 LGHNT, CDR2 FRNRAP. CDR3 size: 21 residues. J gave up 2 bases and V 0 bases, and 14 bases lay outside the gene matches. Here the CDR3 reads CASGLVQLPLAGGTPYNEQFF. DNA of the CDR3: TGTGCTAGTGGTTTGGTACAATTGCCTCTAGCGGGGGGGACTCCCTACAATGAGCAGTTCTTC. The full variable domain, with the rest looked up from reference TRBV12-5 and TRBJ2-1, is DARVTQTPRHKVTEMGQEVTMRCQPILGHNTVFWYRQTMMQGLELLAYFRNRAPLDDSGMPKDRFSAEMPDATLATLKIQPSEPRDSAVYFCASGLVQLPLAGGTPYNEQFFGPGTRLTVL.

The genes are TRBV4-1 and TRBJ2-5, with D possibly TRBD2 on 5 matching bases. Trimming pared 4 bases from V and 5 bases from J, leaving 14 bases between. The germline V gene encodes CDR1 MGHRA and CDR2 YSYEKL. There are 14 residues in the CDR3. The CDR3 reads CASSRRTSRETQYF. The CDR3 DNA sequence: TGCGCCAGCAGCCGACGTACTAGTAGGGAGACCCAGTACTTC.

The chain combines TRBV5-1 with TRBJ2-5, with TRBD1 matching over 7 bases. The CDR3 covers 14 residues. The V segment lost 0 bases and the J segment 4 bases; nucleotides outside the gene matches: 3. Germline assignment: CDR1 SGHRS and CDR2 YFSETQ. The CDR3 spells CASSLGGGVETQYF. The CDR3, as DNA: TGCGCCAGCAGCTTGGGAGGGGGCGTAGAGACCCAGTACTTC.

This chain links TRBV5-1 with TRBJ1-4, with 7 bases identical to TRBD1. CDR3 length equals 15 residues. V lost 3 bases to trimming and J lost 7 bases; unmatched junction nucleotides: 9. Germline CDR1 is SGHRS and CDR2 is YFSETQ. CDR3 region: CASSWGSGQPEKLFF. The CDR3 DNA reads TGCGCCAGCAGCTGGGGGTCGGGACAGCCTGAAAAACTGTTTTTT.

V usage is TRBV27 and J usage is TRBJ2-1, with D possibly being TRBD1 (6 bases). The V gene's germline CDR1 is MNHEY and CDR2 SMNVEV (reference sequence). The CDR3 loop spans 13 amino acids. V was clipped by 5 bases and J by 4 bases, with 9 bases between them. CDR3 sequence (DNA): TGTGCCAGCAGTCCAGACAGGTACAATGAGCAGTTCTTC. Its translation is CASSPDRYNEQFF.

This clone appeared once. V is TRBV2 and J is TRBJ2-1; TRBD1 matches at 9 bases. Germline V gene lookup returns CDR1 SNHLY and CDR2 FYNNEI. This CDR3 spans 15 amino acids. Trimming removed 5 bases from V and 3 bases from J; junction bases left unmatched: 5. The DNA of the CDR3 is TGTGCCAGCAGTACGACAGGGGGATTCTACAATGAGCAGTTCTTC. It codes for CASSTTGGFYNEQFF.

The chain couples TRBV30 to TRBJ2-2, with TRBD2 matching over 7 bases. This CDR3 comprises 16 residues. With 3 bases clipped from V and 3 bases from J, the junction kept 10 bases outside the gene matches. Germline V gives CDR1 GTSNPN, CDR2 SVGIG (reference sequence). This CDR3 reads CAWSQAGVSHTGELFF. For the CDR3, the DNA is TGTGCCTGGAGCCAGGCGGGAGTATCCCACACCGGGGAGCTGTTTTTT.

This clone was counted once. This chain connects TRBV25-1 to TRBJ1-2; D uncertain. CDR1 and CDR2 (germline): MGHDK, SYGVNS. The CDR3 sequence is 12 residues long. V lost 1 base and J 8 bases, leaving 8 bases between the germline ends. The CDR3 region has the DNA TGTGCCAGCAGTGAATCCTATTTGGGCTACACCTTC. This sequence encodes CASSESYLGYTF.

CDR3 protein: CASSPSDREATEAFF. In DNA, the CDR3 is TGTGCCAGCAGCCCATCGGACAGGGAGGCCACTGAAGCTTTCTTT. V usage is TRBV4-2 and J usage is TRBJ1-1; 8 bases are shared with TRBD1. Germline values: CDR1 LGHNA, CDR2 YNFKEQ. Germline trimming cut 4 bases from V and 4 bases from J; bases unmatched to any gene: 8. This CDR3 is built from 15 residues.

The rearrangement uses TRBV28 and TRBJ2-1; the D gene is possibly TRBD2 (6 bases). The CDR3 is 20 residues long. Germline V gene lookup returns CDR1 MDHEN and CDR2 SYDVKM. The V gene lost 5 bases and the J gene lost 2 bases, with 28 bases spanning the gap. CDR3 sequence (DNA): TGTGCCAGCAGTCCTACACTTCAGGCGTGGGGAGGTACGGCCTACAATGAGCAGTTCTTC. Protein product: CASSPTLQAWGGTAYNEQFF.

CDR3 sequence: CASRGQGRKGYTF. In DNA form, the CDR3 reads TGTGCCAGTAGAGGACAGGGAAGAAAGGGCTACACCTTC. V usage is TRBV19 and J usage is TRBJ1-2, with 8 bases fitting TRBD1. V was pared by 6 bases and J by 8 bases, with 8 bases of the junction left unmatched. Germline V lookup: CDR1 LNHDA, CDR2 SQIVND (reference sequence). The CDR3 runs 13 residues.

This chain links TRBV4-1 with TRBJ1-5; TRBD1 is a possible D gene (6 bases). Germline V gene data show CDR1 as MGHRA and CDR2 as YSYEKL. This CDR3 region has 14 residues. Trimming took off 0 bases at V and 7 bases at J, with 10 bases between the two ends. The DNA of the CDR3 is TGCGCCAGCAGCCAAGACCAGGGGTTCCAGCCCCAGCATTTT. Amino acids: CASSQDQGFQPQHF.